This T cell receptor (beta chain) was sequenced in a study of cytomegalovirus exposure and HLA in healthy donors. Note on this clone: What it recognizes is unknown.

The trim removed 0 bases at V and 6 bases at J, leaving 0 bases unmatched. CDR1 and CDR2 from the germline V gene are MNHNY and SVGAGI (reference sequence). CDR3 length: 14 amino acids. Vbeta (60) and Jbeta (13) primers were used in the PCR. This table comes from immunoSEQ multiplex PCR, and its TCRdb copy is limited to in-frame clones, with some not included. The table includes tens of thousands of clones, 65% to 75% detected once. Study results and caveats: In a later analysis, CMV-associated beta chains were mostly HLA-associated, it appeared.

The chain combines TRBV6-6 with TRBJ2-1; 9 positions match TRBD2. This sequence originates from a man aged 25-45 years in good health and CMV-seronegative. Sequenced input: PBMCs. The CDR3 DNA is TGTGCCAGCAGTTACTCTAGCGGGGGCAATGAGCAGTTCTTC. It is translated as CASSYSSGGNEQFF.